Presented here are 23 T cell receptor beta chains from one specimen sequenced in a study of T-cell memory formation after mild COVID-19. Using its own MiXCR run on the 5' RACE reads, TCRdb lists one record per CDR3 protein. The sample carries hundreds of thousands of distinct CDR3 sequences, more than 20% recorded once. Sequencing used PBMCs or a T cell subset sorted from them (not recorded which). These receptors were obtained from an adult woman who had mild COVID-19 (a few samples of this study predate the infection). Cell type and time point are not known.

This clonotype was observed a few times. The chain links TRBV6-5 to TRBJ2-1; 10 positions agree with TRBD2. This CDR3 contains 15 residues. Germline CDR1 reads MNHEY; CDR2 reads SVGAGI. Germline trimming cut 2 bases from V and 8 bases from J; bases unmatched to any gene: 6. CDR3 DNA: TGTGCCAGCAGTTACGAGCGGGGGGGCCTCTATGAGCAGTTCTTC. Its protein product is CASSYERGGLYEQFF.

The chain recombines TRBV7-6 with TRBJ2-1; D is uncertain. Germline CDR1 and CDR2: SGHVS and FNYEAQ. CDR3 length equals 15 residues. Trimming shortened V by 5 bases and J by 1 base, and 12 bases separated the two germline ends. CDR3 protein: CASSPVGGSYNEQFF. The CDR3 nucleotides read TGTGCCAGCAGCCCGGTTGGCGGATCCTACAATGAGCAGTTCTTC.

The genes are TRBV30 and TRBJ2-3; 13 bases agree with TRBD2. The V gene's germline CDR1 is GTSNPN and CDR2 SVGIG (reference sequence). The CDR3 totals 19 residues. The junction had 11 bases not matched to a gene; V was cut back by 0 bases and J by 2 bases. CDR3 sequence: CAWSVLRRTSGGPTDTQYF. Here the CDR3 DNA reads TGTGCCTGGAGTGTTCTGCGTAGGACTAGCGGGGGTCCCACAGATACGCAGTATTTT. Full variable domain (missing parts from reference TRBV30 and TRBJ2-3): SQTIHQWPATLVQPVGSPLSLECTVEGTSNPNLYWYRQAAGRGLQLLFYSVGIGQISSEVPQNLSASRPQDRQFILSSKKLLLSDSGFYLCAWSVLRRTSGGPTDTQYFGPGTRLTVL.

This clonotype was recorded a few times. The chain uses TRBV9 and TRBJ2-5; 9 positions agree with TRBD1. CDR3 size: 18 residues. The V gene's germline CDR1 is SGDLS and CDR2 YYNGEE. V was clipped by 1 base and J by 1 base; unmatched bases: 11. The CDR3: CASSVSRDRTGVQETQYF. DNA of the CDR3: TGTGCCAGCAGCGTATCCCGGGACCGGACAGGGGTCCAAGAGACCCAGTACTTC.

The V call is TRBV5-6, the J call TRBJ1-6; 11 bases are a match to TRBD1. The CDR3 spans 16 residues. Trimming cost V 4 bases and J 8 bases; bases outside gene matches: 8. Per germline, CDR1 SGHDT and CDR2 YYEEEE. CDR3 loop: CASSPRDRGAHSPLHF. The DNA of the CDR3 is TGTGCCAGCAGCCCACGGGACAGGGGGGCCCATTCACCCCTCCACTTT.

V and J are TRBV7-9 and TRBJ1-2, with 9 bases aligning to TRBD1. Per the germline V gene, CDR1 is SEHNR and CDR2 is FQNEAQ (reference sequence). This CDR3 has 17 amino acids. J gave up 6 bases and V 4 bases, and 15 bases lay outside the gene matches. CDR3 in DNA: TGTGCCAGCAGCTACACAGGGGGCGTAGGCCCTTTCGATGGCTACACCTTC. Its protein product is CASSYTGGVGPFDGYTF.

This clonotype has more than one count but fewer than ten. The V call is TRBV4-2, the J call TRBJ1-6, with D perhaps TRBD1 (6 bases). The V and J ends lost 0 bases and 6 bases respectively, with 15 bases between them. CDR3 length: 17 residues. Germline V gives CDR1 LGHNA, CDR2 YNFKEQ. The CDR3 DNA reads TGTGCCAGCAGCCAAGATCCGGTACAGGGCAGTAATTCACCCCTCCACTTT. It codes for CASSQDPVQGSNSPLHF.

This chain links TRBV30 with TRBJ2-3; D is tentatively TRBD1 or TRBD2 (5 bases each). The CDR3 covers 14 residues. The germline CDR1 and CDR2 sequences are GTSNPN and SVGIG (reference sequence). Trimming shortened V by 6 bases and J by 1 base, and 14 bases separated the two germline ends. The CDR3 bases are TGTGCCTGCTTGTGGGACCGCCGCACAGATACGCAGTATTTT. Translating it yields CACLWDRRTDTQYF. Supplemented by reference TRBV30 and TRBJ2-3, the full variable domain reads SQTIHQWPATLVQPVGSPLSLECTVEGTSNPNLYWYRQAAGRGLQLLFYSVGIGQISSEVPQNLSASRPQDRQFILSSKKLLLSDSGFYLCACLWDRRTDTQYFGPGTRLTVL.

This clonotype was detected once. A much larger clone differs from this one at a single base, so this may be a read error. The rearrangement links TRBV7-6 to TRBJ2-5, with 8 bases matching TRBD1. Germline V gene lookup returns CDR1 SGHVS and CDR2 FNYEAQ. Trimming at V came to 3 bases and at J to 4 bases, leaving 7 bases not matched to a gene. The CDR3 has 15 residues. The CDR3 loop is CASSLGTGGRETQYF. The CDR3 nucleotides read TGTGCCAGCAGCTTGGGGACAGGTGGGAGAGAGACCCAGTACTTC.

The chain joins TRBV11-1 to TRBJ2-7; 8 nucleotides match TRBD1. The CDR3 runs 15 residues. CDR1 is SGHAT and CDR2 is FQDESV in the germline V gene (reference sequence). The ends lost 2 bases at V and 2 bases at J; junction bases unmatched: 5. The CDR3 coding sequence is TGTGCCAGCAGCTTAATGGGACAGGCAACCTACGAGCAGTACTTC. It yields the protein CASSLMGQATYEQYF.

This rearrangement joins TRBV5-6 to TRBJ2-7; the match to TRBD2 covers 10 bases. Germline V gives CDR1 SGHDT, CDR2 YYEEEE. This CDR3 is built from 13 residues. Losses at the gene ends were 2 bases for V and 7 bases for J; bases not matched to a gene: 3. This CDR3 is CASSFLAGEEQYF. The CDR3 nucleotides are TGTGCCAGCAGCTTCCTAGCGGGGGAAGAGCAGTACTTC.

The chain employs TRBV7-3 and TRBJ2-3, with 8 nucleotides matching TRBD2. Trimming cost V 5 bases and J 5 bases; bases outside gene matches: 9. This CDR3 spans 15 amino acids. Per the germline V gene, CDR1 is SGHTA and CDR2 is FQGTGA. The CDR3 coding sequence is TGTGCCAGCAGCCAAAGCGGGAGTGGGGGAGATACGCAGTATTTT. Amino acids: CASSQSGSGGDTQYF.

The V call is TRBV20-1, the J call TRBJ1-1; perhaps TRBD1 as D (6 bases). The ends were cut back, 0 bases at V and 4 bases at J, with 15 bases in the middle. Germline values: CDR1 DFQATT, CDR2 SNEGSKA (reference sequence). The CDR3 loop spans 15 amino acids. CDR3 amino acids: CSARDRRGGGTEAFF. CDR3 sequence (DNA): TGCAGTGCTAGAGATCGAAGAGGGGGTGGCACTGAAGCTTTCTTT.

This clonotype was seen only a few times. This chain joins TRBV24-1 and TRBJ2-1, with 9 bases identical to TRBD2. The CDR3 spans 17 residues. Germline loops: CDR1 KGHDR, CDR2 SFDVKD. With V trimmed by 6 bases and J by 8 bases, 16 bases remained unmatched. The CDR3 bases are TGTGCCACCAGTCGGTCTAGCGGGAAGGCCCGAGCCTATGAGCAGTTCTTC. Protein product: CATSRSSGKARAYEQFF.

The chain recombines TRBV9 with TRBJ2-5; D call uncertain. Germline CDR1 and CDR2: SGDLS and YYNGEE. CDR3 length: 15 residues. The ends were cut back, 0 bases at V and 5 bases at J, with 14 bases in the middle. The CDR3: CASSVGSVGRETQYF. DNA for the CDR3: TGTGCCAGCAGCGTAGGGTCGGTAGGTAGGGAGACCCAGTACTTC.

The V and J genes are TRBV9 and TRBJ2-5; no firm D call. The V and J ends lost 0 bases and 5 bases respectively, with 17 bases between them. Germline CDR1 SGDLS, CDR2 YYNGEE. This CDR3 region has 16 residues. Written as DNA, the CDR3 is TGTGCCAGCAGCGTAGATGCAGTACCAAGGATCGAGACCCAGTACTTC. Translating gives CASSVDAVPRIETQYF. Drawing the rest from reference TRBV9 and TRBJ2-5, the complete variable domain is DSGVTQTPKHLITATGQRVTLRCSPRSGDLSVYWYQQSLDQGLQFLIQYYNGEERAKGNILERFSAQQFPDLHSELNLSSLELGDSALYFCASSVDAVPRIETQYFGPGTRLLVL.

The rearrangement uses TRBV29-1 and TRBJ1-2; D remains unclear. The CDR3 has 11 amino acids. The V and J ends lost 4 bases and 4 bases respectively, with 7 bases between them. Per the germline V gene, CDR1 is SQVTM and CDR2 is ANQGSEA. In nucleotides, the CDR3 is TGCAGCGTTGGGGGTCCCTATGGCTACACCTTC. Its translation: CSVGGPYGYTF.

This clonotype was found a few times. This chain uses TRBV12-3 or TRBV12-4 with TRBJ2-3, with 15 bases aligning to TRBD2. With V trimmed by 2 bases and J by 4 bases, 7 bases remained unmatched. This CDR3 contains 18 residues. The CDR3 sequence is CASSLKAGLAGGSDTQYF. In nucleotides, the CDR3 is TGTGCCAGCAGTTTAAAAGCGGGACTAGCGGGAGGATCAGATACGCAGTATTTT.

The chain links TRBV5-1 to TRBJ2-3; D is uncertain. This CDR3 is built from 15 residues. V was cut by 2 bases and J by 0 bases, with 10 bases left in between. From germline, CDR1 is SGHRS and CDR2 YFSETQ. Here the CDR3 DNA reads TGCGCCAGCAGCTTTCAGCCTTCTAGCACAGATACGCAGTATTTT. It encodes CASSFQPSSTDTQYF. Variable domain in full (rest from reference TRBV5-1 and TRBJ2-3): KAGVTQTPRYLIKTRGQQVTLSCSPISGHRSVSWYQQTPGQGLQFLFEYFSETQRNKGNFPGRFSGRQFSNSRSEMNVSTLELGDSALYLCASSFQPSSTDTQYFGPGTRLTVL.

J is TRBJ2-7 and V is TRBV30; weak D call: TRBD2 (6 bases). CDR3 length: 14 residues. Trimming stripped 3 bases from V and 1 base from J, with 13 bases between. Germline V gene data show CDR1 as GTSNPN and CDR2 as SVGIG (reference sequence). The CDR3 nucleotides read TGTGCCTGGAGCGCCCTGGGGGGTTCCTACGAGCAGTACTTC. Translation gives CAWSALGGSYEQYF.

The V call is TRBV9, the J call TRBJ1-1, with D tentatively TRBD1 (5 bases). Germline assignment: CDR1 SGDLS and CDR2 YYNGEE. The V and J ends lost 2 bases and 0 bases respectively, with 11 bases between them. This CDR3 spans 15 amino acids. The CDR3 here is CASSVDGTVNTEAFF. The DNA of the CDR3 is TGTGCCAGCAGCGTTGACGGGACGGTGAACACTGAAGCTTTCTTT.

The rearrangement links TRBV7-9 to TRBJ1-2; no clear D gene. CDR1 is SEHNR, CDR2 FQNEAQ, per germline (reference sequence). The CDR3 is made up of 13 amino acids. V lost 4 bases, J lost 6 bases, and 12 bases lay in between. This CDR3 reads CASSSSSWDGYTF. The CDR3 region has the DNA TGTGCCAGCAGCTCGTCGTCTTGGGATGGCTACACCTTC.

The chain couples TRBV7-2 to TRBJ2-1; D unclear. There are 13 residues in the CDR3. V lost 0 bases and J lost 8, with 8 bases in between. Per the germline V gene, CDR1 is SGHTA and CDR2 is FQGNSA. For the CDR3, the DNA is TGTGCCAGCAGCTTAGCTCGTGGGTATGAGCAGTTCTTC. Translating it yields CASSLARGYEQFF. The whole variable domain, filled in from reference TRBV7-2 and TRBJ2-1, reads GAGVSQSPSNKVTEKGKDVELRCDPISGHTALYWYRQSLGQGLEFLIYFQGNSAPDKSGLPSDRFSAERTGGSVSTLTIQRTQQEDSAVYLCASSLARGYEQFFGPGTRLTVL.